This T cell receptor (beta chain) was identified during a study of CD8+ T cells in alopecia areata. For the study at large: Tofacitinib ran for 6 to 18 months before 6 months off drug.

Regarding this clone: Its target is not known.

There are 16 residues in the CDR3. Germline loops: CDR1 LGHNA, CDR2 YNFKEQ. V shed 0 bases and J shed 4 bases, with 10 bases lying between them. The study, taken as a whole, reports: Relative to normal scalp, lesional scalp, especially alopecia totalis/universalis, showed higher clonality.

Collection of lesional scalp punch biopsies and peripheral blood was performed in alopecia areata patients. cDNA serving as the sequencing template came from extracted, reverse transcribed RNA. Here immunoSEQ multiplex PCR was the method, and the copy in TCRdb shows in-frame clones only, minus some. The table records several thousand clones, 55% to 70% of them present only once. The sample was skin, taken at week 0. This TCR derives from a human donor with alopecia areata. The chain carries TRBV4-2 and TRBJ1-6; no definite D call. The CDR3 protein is CASSQEAPPYNSPLHF. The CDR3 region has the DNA TGTGCCAGCAGCCAAGAGGCCCCCCCATATAATTCACCCCTCCACTTT.